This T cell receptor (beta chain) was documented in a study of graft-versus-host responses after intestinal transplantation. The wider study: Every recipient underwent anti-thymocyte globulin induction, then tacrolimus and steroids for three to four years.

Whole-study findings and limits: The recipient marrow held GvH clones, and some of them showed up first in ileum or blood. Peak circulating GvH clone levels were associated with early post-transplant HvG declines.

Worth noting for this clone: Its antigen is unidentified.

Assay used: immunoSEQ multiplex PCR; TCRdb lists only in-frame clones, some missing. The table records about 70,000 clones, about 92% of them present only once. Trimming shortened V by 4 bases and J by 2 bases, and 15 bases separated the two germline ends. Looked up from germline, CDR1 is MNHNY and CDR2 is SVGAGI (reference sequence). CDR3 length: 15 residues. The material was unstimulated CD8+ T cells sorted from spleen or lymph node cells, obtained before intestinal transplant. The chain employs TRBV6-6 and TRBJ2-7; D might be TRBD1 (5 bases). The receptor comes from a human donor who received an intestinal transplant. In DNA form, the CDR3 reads TGTGCCAGCAGTTGGCTGACAGCGCTGCCCTACGAGCAGTACTTC. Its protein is CASSWLTALPYEQYF.